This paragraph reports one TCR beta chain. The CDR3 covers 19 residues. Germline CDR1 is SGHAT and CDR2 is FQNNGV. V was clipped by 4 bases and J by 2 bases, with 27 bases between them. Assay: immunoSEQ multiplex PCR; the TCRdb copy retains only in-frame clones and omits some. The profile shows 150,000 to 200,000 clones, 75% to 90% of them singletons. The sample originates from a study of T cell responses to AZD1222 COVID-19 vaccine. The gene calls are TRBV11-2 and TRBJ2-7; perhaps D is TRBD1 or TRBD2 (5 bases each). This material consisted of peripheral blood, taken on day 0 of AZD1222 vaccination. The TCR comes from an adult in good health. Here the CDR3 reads CASSSPSTIGAISAYEQYF. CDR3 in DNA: TGTGCCAGCAGCTCCCCCTCGACGATCGGGGCAATCTCGGCCTACGAGCAGTACTTC. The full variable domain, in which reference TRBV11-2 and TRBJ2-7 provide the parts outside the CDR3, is EAGVAQSPRYKIIEKRQSVAFWCNPISGHATLYWYQQILGQGPKLLIQFQNNGVVDDSQLPKDRFSAERLKGVDSTLKIQPAKLEDSAVYLCASSSPSTIGAISAYEQYFGPGTRLTVT.